A single sample is the source of the 22 T cell receptor beta chains below, sequenced in a study of T cell responses to AZD1222 COVID-19 vaccine. TCRdb's copy holds only in-frame clones and misses some; the assay was immunoSEQ multiplex PCR. Here the sample spans more than 100,000 clones, more than 85% being singletons. This sample comprised peripheral blood, obtained on day 0 of AZD1222 vaccination. Every receptor here comes from an adult in good health.

V is TRBV7-9 and J is TRBJ2-2, with D possibly being TRBD2 (5 bases). The CDR3 is made up of 15 amino acids. CDR1 and CDR2 (germline): SEHNR, FQNEAQ (reference sequence). With 2 bases removed from V and 3 bases from J, the gap between germline ends came to 10 bases. CDR3: CASSLRRADTGELFF. The CDR3 region has the DNA TGTGCCAGCAGCTTACGGCGGGCAGACACCGGGGAGCTGTTTTTT. Drawing the rest from reference TRBV7-9 and TRBJ2-2, the complete variable domain is DTGVSQNPRHKITKRGQNVTFRCDPISEHNRLYWYRQTLGQGPEFLTYFQNEAQLEKSRLLSDRFSAERPKGSFSTLEIQRTEQGDSAMYLCASSLRRADTGELFFGEGSRLTVL.

This chain links TRBV2 with TRBJ2-7, with a possible D match to TRBD1 (5 bases). V gave up 7 bases and J gave up 6 bases, with 13 bases separating them. This CDR3 has 12 amino acids. CDR1 and CDR2 (germline): SNHLY, FYNNEI. The CDR3 DNA reads TGTGCCAGCACTTCTCAGGGTACCGAGCAGTACTTC. Encoded protein: CASTSQGTEQYF.

The chain recombines TRBV9 with TRBJ2-3; TRBD1 matches 7 bases. Trimming took 3 bases from V and 3 from J; bases not matched to a gene: 7. Germline V CDR1 and CDR2: SGDLS, YYNGEE. This CDR3 is 15 amino acids long. This chain's CDR3 is CASSGRTGYTDTQYF. In DNA form, the CDR3 reads TGTGCCAGCAGCGGCCGGACAGGATATACAGATACGCAGTATTTT.

This clone was seen only once. This chain connects TRBV27 to TRBJ2-1; 8 nucleotides agree with TRBD1. V gave up 5 bases and J gave up 6 bases; unmatched junction bases: 9. Germline V CDR1 and CDR2: MNHEY, SMNVEV (reference sequence). The CDR3 is 15 amino acids. Written as DNA, the CDR3 is TGTGCCAGCAGTCGCCCCTCGACAGGGGCCAATGAGCAGTTCTTC. Translation gives CASSRPSTGANEQFF.

The gene calls are TRBV28 and TRBJ2-7, with D possibly TRBD1 on 6 matching bases. Trimming stripped 7 bases from V and 0 bases from J, with 16 bases between. The CDR3 runs to 15 residues. Germline V gene sequence: CDR1 MDHEN, CDR2 SYDVKM. In nucleotides, the CDR3 is TGTGCCAGCAATTCACAGGGCCCGAGCTCCTACGAGCAGTACTTC. Its translation is CASNSQGPSSYEQYF.

The rearrangement links TRBV18 to TRBJ1-1; D possibly corresponds to TRBD1 (5 bases). V lost 1 base and J 3 bases, leaving 12 bases between the germline ends. The CDR3 is made up of 15 amino acids. Germline V gives CDR1 KGHSH, CDR2 LQKENI. CDR3 in amino acids: CASSPRRAGDTEAFF. CDR3 DNA: TGTGCCAGCTCACCACGCAGGGCGGGGGACACTGAAGCTTTCTTT.

The V call is TRBV7-9, the J call TRBJ2-7; 8 bases align to TRBD2. The CDR3 has 14 residues. Germline V lookup: CDR1 SEHNR, CDR2 FQNEAQ (reference sequence). The V and J ends lost 5 bases and 4 bases, in that order; junction bases with no gene match: 7. CDR3 DNA: TGTGCCAGCAGCCAGAGCGGGAGTAAGTACGAGCAGTACTTC. Translated: CASSQSGSKYEQYF.

The rearrangement links TRBV30 to TRBJ2-7; 10 bases align to TRBD1. V was clipped by 5 bases and J by 7 bases; unmatched bases: 2. The CDR3 has 11 residues. The germline V gene encodes CDR1 GTSNPN and CDR2 SVGIG (reference sequence). CDR3 bases: TGTGCCTGGGGACAGGGGGATGAGCAGTACTTC. This encodes CAWGQGDEQYF.

Written as DNA, the CDR3 is TGTGCCAGTAGGCCCACCTCGGGACAGGGACATCAGCCCCAGCATTTT. Amino acids: CASRPTSGQGHQPQHF. V gene TRBV19 combines with J gene TRBJ1-5; TRBD1 aligns across 9 bases. Losses at the gene ends were 6 bases for V and 5 bases for J; bases not matched to a gene: 11. The CDR3 consists of 16 residues. Germline assignment: CDR1 LNHDA and CDR2 SQIVND (reference sequence). Complete variable domain (other parts from reference TRBV19 and TRBJ1-5): DGGITQSPKYLFRKEGQNVTLSCEQNLNHDAMYWYRQDPGQGLRLIYYSQIVNDFQKGDIAEGYSVSREKKESFPLTVTSAQKNPTAFYLCASRPTSGQGHQPQHFGDGTRLSIL.

V is TRBV7-9 and J is TRBJ1-4; TRBD1 matches at 8 bases. Trimming removed 1 base from V and 5 bases from J; junction bases left unmatched: 12. The V gene's germline CDR1 is SEHNR and CDR2 FQNEAQ (reference sequence). The CDR3 has 18 residues. The CDR3 DNA follows: TGTGCCAGCAGCTTAGGATTCAGGGGGCGAGAGACCAATGAAAAACTGTTTTTT. Translated: CASSLGFRGRETNEKLFF. Full variable domain (outside the CDR3, taken from reference TRBV7-9 and TRBJ1-4): DTGVSQNPRHKITKRGQNVTFRCDPISEHNRLYWYRQTLGQGPEFLTYFQNEAQLEKSRLLSDRFSAERPKGSFSTLEIQRTEQGDSAMYLCASSLGFRGRETNEKLFFGSGTQLSVL.

The chain employs TRBV7-6 and TRBJ2-3; 8 bases match TRBD2. Germline CDR1 reads SGHVS; CDR2 reads FNYEAQ. The CDR3 has 16 amino acids. V dropped 5 bases and J dropped 0; count of bases not matched to a gene: 7. CDR3 nucleotide sequence: TGTGCCAGCAGCAAAAGCGGGAGCTCTAGCACAGATACGCAGTATTTT. Its protein is CASSKSGSSSTDTQYF. Looking up the rest from reference TRBV7-6 and TRBJ2-3 gives the full variable domain: GAGVSQSPRYKVTKRGQDVALRCDPISGHVSLYWYRQALGQGPEFLTYFNYEAQQDKSGLPNDRFSAERPEGSISTLTIQRTEQRDSAMYRCASSKSGSSSTDTQYFGPGTRLTVL.

V usage is TRBV2 and J usage is TRBJ1-2; the D is unclear. Germline lookup yields CDR1 SNHLY and CDR2 FYNNEI. The germline V and J ends were trimmed by 7 bases and 6 bases, with 15 bases remaining between them. This CDR3 has 13 residues. The CDR3 reads CASKKESIDGYTF. CDR3 nucleotide sequence: TGTGCCAGCAAGAAGGAATCGATTGATGGCTACACCTTC.

The V and J genes are TRBV9 and TRBJ2-1; TRBD2 agrees at 8 bases. This CDR3 spans 16 amino acids. Germline V gives CDR1 SGDLS, CDR2 YYNGEE. Germline trimming cut 0 bases from V and 6 bases from J; bases unmatched to any gene: 8. The DNA for the CDR3 is TGTGCCAGCAGCGTAGGAGGGACTAGTGAGCCCAATGAGCAGTTCTTC. This encodes CASSVGGTSEPNEQFF. Complete variable domain (other parts from reference TRBV9 and TRBJ2-1): DSGVTQTPKHLITATGQRVTLRCSPRSGDLSVYWYQQSLDQGLQFLIQYYNGEERAKGNILERFSAQQFPDLHSELNLSSLELGDSALYFCASSVGGTSEPNEQFFGPGTRLTVL.

The count of this clone is one. The rearrangement uses TRBV10-3 and TRBJ1-4; D is unclear. The ends were cut back, 4 bases at V and 7 bases at J, with 10 bases in the middle. CDR3 length: 13 amino acids. Germline values: CDR1 ENHRY, CDR2 SYGVKD. The CDR3 spells CAISVSVAEKLFF. Written as DNA, the CDR3 is TGTGCCATCAGTGTATCGGTAGCTGAAAAACTGTTTTTT.

V usage is TRBV1 and J usage is TRBJ1-6. TRBV1 is shown as a pseudogene. CDR3 length: 17 amino acids. CDR3 nucleotide sequence: TGCACCAGCAGCCGGCGTGTTAGCGGGTTTAAGGATTCACCCCTCCACTTT. Translation gives CTSSRRVSGFKDSPLHF.

The chain links TRBV4-3 to TRBJ2-3, with D maybe TRBD2 (5 bases). This CDR3 is built from 16 residues. Germline assignment: CDR1 LGHNA and CDR2 YSLEER. Trimming pared 0 bases from V and 0 bases from J, leaving 10 bases between. The CDR3 coding sequence is TGCGCCAGCAGCCAAGATCCAGGCGGGAGCACAGATACGCAGTATTTT. This translates into CASSQDPGGSTDTQYF.

V is TRBV18 and J is TRBJ2-7, with no clear D. The CDR3 runs 13 residues. Germline loops: CDR1 KGHSH, CDR2 LQKENI. The V end was cut by 6 bases, the J end by 2 bases, with 11 bases between. For the CDR3, the DNA is TGTGCCAGCTCCCCCACCCCTACCTACGAGCAGTACTTC. Translating gives CASSPTPTYEQYF.

V gene TRBV30 combines with J gene TRBJ1-3; no clear D. This CDR3 contains 12 residues. Germline V gives CDR1 GTSNPN, CDR2 SVGIG (reference sequence). Trimming cost V 3 bases and J 0 bases, with 3 bases left between them. DNA for the CDR3: TGTGCCTGGAGCCACTCTGGAAACACCATATATTTT. This translates into CAWSHSGNTIYF.

V and J are TRBV24-1 and TRBJ1-1; D call uncertain. V dropped 1 base and J dropped 1 base, with 3 bases sitting between them. This CDR3 is built from 13 residues. CDR1 KGHDR and CDR2 SFDVKD come from the germline V gene. CDR3 in amino acids: CATSDFRNTEAFF. The CDR3 DNA sequence: TGTGCCACCAGTGATTTCAGGAACACTGAAGCTTTCTTT.

The count of this clone is one. The chain combines TRBV30 with TRBJ2-7; D is unclear. Germline-derived CDR1 and CDR2 are GTSNPN and SVGIG (reference sequence). This CDR3 comprises 10 residues. Deletions cut 2 bases from V and 5 bases from J, with 4 bases between. The CDR3 loop reads CAWSRNEQYF. The CDR3 DNA reads TGTGCCTGGAGTCGGAACGAGCAGTACTTC.

The gene calls are TRBV3-1 (or the pseudogene TRBV3-2) and TRBJ1-4; D gene unclear. The CDR3 covers 13 residues. V lost 4 bases and J lost 7, with 10 bases in between. Germline CDR1 and CDR2: LGHDT and YNNKEL (reference sequence). CDR3 bases: TGTGCCAGCAGCCTCCGGGAGGTTGAAAAACTGTTTTTT. Translating it yields CASSLREVEKLFF.

This chain joins TRBV7-8 and TRBJ1-1; maybe TRBD1 (5 bases). V was shortened by 5 bases and J by 5 bases, with 18 bases between the two germline ends. Germline assignment: CDR1 SGHVS and CDR2 FQNEAQ. The length of the CDR3 is 15 residues. The DNA of the CDR3 is TGTGCCAGCAGCCAATGGGGGGTCCGAGGGACTGAAGCTTTCTTT. Encoded protein: CASSQWGVRGTEAFF.